Sequencing of this TCR beta chain was carried out in a study of blood T cells in healthy people across ages. On this clonotype: Its antigen is unknown. At one of its ends the junction is not consistent with the germline gene, which may arise from a read error.

The authors ran a second PCR of about 6 to 11 cycles using a sample-barcoded 5' primer and a J-beta primer mix. TCRdb used MiXCR to reprocess the 5' RACE reads, holding one entry per CDR3 protein. The sample lists some 1.8 million distinct CDR3 sequences, about 39% seen once, with roughly 24% in the top ten. This CDR3 region has 17 residues. Germline lookup yields CDR1 SGHTA and CDR2 FQGNSA. Whole-study findings and limits: Versus aged donors, long-lived donors had higher diversity and more naive CD4+ cells. Older age went with lower TCR beta diversity per million T cells, in a roughly linear way. TCR beta diversity was tightly associated with the proportion of naive T cells.

The rearrangement joins TRBV7-2 to TRBJ2-6; D may match TRBD1 or TRBD2 (5 bases each). This TCR was recovered from a human donor in good health. Sequencing was performed on blood. The CDR3 nucleotides are TGTGCCGGCAGCTTAGGGTCGGGGCCCTTTGGGGCCAACGTCCTGACTTTC. Amino acid sequence: CAGSLGSGPFGANVLTF.